The 25 T cell receptor beta chains below all came from one sample that was sequenced in a study of blood T cell repertoires in COVID-19. TCRdb keeps only in-frame clones here, not all; method: immunoSEQ multiplex PCR. The sample holds about 220,000 clones, more than 65% seen once. The sample comprised peripheral blood. The source is a man aged 50 to 60 with active or convalescent COVID-19.

The V call is TRBV6-1, the J call TRBJ1-4; D might be TRBD1 (6 bases). CDR1 and CDR2 from the germline V gene are MNHNS and SASEGT. CDR3 length: 18 amino acids. The V and J ends lost 3 bases and 0 bases respectively, with 17 bases between them. The CDR3 region has the DNA TGTGCCAGCAGTGAGGGAACAGTCACAGGGTCAACTAATGAAAAACTGTTTTTT. This translates into CASSEGTVTGSTNEKLFF.

The V and J genes are TRBV11-2 and TRBJ2-5, with 7 bases aligning to TRBD1. The CDR3 runs to 16 residues. Germline CDR1 and CDR2: SGHAT and FQNNGV. The V and J ends lost 1 base and 5 bases, in that order; junction bases with no gene match: 10. In DNA form, the CDR3 reads TGTGCCAGCAGCTTAGTAGGCGGCAGGGGGTTCGAGACCCAGTACTTC. It translates to CASSLVGGRGFETQYF. Full variable domain (rest looked up from reference TRBV11-2 and TRBJ2-5): EAGVAQSPRYKIIEKRQSVAFWCNPISGHATLYWYQQILGQGPKLLIQFQNNGVVDDSQLPKDRFSAERLKGVDSTLKIQPAKLEDSAVYLCASSLVGGRGFETQYFGPGTRLLVL.

This clone showed up just once. The V call is TRBV27, the J call TRBJ1-5; TRBD1 agrees at 7 bases. CDR1 and CDR2 (germline): MNHEY, SMNVEV (reference sequence). This CDR3 comprises 16 residues. Trimming took 4 bases from V and 1 from J; bases not matched to a gene: 7. Written as DNA, the CDR3 is TGTGCCAGCAGTTCCTTGAAGGGACAGAGCAATCAGCCCCAGCATTTT. Protein: CASSSLKGQSNQPQHF.

The V gene is TRBV28, the J gene TRBJ2-7, with D perhaps TRBD1 (5 bases). The CDR3 sequence is 14 residues long. From germline, CDR1 is MDHEN and CDR2 SYDVKM. The ends were cut back, 2 bases at V and 1 base at J, with 9 bases in the middle. This CDR3 is CASSLQQASYEQYV. The DNA for the CDR3 is TGTGCCAGCAGTTTACAACAGGCTTCCTACGAGCAGTACGTC.

This clone showed up just once. The CDR3 bases are TGTGCCAGCAGCTTAGATCCAGGGGTCGAGCAGTACGTC. This codes for CASSLDPGVEQYV. The chain combines TRBV11-1 with TRBJ2-7; D is possibly TRBD1 (6 bases). This CDR3 has 13 amino acids. Trimming took off 1 base at V and 6 bases at J, with 10 bases between the two ends. The germline CDR1 and CDR2 sequences are SGHAT and FQDESV (reference sequence).

For this clone: This CDR3 is also generated by other DNA sequences in the sample. This rearrangement joins TRBV7-2 to TRBJ2-5; D ambiguous. Trimming took 2 bases from V and 1 from J, leaving 5 bases between them. This CDR3 contains 13 residues. The V gene's germline CDR1 is SGHTA and CDR2 FQGNSA. The CDR3 DNA is TGTGCCAGCAGCTTATACGGCCAAGAGACCCAGTACTTC. It specifies CASSLYGQETQYF. Combining the CDR3 with reference TRBV7-2 and TRBJ2-5 gives the whole variable domain GAGVSQSPSNKVTEKGKDVELRCDPISGHTALYWYRQSLGQGLEFLIYFQGNSAPDKSGLPSDRFSAERTGGSVSTLTIQRTQQEDSAVYLCASSLYGQETQYFGPGTRLLVL.

This chain links TRBV7-2 with TRBJ2-1, with D possibly matching TRBD2 (5 bases). V gave up 8 bases and J gave up 0 bases, with 8 bases separating them. The CDR3 has 13 residues. Germline loops: CDR1 SGHTA, CDR2 FQGNSA. The CDR3 region has the DNA TGTGCCAGCGGAGGAAGCTCCTACAATGAGCAGTTCTTC. Residues: CASGGSSYNEQFF.

The chain joins TRBV5-4 to TRBJ2-1, with a possible D match to TRBD2 (6 bases). This CDR3 has 15 residues. Trimming pared 1 base from V and 0 bases from J, leaving 8 bases between. Germline CDR1 reads SGHNT; CDR2 reads YYREEE (reference sequence). CDR3 protein: CASSLPGSSYNEQFF. CDR3 bases: TGTGCCAGCAGCTTGCCCGGGAGCTCCTACAATGAGCAGTTCTTC.

This clone was recorded only once. The rearrangement uses TRBV5-5 and TRBJ2-3; TRBD2 agrees at 9 bases. Germline lookup yields CDR1 SGHKS and CDR2 YYEKEE (reference sequence). V shed 0 bases, J shed 2 bases, and the junction held 10 bases outside the gene matches. CDR3 length equals 18 residues. CDR3 residues: CASSLAGLAGGSTDTQYF. CDR3 DNA: TGTGCCAGCAGCTTGGCCGGACTGGCGGGGGGGTCCACAGATACGCAGTATTTT.

Only a few counts were recorded for this clone. V usage is TRBV25-1 and J usage is TRBJ1-5; D not resolved. Trimming took off 1 base at V and 4 bases at J, with 8 bases between the two ends. Looked up from germline, CDR1 is MGHDK and CDR2 is SYGVNS. The CDR3 runs to 14 residues. The CDR3 region is CASSESALNQPQHF. In DNA form, the CDR3 reads TGTGCCAGCAGTGAATCCGCGCTGAATCAGCCCCAGCATTTT.

This clone was recorded a few times. The chain uses TRBV19 and TRBJ1-2, with 8 nucleotides matching TRBD1. The germline CDR1 and CDR2 sequences are LNHDA and SQIVND (reference sequence). The V segment lost 6 bases and the J segment 8 bases; nucleotides outside the gene matches: 11. This CDR3 is 14 amino acids long. CDR3 residues: CASRPPDREKGYTF. CDR3 coding DNA: TGTGCCAGTAGACCTCCGGACAGGGAAAAGGGCTACACCTTC.

V gene TRBV29-1 combines with J gene TRBJ1-1; TRBD1 aligns across 8 bases. CDR1 is SQVTM, CDR2 ANQGSEA, per germline. The CDR3 sequence is 14 residues long. Germline trimming cut 4 bases from V and 7 bases from J; bases unmatched to any gene: 11. CDR3 DNA sequence: TGCAGCGTTGTGGGGACAGGAGCTCCTCTTGAAGCTTTCTTT. Translated: CSVVGTGAPLEAFF.

This clone appeared once. This chain links TRBV5-4 with TRBJ1-1, with 7 nucleotides matching TRBD1. V shed 9 bases, J shed 1 base, and the junction held 9 bases outside the gene matches. Germline loops: CDR1 SGHNT, CDR2 YYREEE (reference sequence). The CDR3 is 14 amino acids. The CDR3 DNA follows: TGTGCCACCCAGACAGGGATCCAGAACACTGAAGCTTTCTTT. Protein: CATQTGIQNTEAFF.

The chain is built from TRBV7-2 and TRBJ1-2; 7 nucleotides agree with TRBD1. CDR3 length: 15 residues. V gave up 0 bases and J gave up 4 bases; unmatched junction bases: 5. Germline V CDR1 and CDR2: SGHTA, FQGNSA. The CDR3 DNA follows: TGTGCCAGCAGCTTAGCGCTGACAGGGTCCTATGGCTACACCTTC. Amino acids: CASSLALTGSYGYTF.

This chain uses TRBV28 with TRBJ2-3; weak D call: TRBD2 (6 bases). V gave up 2 bases and J gave up 5 bases, with 8 bases separating them. Germline CDR1 is MDHEN and CDR2 is SYDVKM. CDR3 size: 13 residues. CDR3 protein: CASSLVGGDTQYF. The CDR3 DNA is TGTGCCAGCAGTTTAGTGGGGGGAGATACGCAGTATTTT.

V gene TRBV19 combines with J gene TRBJ2-3, with 8 bases matching TRBD1. Germline CDR1 is LNHDA and CDR2 is SQIVND (reference sequence). The V segment lost 8 bases and the J segment 2 bases; nucleotides outside the gene matches: 9. This CDR3 contains 15 residues. CDR3 coding DNA: TGTGCCAGTGCCTCAGGGGGCAGTGACACAGATACGCAGTATTTT. It is translated as CASASGGSDTDTQYF.

The chain couples TRBV18 to TRBJ2-1; 7 positions agree with TRBD1. Unmatched junction bases numbered 11, after V lost 0 bases and J lost 15 bases. The CDR3 contains 14 residues. Germline V gene sequence: CDR1 KGHSH, CDR2 LQKENI. The CDR3 DNA reads as TGTGCCAGCTCACCACCAGGGGGCCTGGGCGGGCTGTTCTTC. Protein sequence: CASSPPGGLGGLFF.

The rearrangement uses TRBV7-9 and TRBJ2-3, with D tentatively TRBD1 (5 bases). V was cut by 2 bases and J by 6 bases, with 18 bases left in between. The CDR3 loop spans 16 amino acids. CDR1 and CDR2 (germline): SEHNR, FQNEAQ (reference sequence). Here the CDR3 DNA reads TGTGCCAGCAGCTTATGGGGCCCTCTATATCCGGATACGCAGTATTTT. As protein: CASSLWGPLYPDTQYF.

The V and J genes are TRBV11-2 and TRBJ2-1; possibly TRBD2 for D (5 bases). Between the trimmed V and J ends, which lost 5 bases and 1 base, there was a span of 15 bases. The CDR3 loop spans 16 amino acids. CDR1 SGHAT and CDR2 FQNNGV come from the germline V gene. The CDR3 protein is CASSLGLTQSYNEQFF. In nucleotides, the CDR3 is TGTGCCAGCAGCCTTGGACTCACCCAATCCTACAATGAGCAGTTCTTC.

In the case of this clone: This same CDR3 is encoded by further DNA sequences in the sample. The V gene is TRBV6-2 or TRBV6-3, the J gene TRBJ2-3; a possible D gene is TRBD1 (6 bases). Trimming took off 5 bases at V and 0 bases at J, with 12 bases between the two ends. There are 15 residues in the CDR3. Germline V lookup: CDR1 MNHEY, CDR2 SVGEGT. The DNA for the CDR3 is TGTGCCAGCAGTCCGAGGGGGAGCAGCACAGATACGCAGTATTTT. This encodes CASSPRGSSTDTQYF.

This clone showed up just once. The chain uses TRBV2 and TRBJ2-1, with 13 positions matching TRBD2. The CDR3 length is 15 residues. Germline V gives CDR1 SNHLY, CDR2 FYNNEI. Trimming at V came to 5 bases and at J to 4 bases, leaving 2 bases not matched to a gene. CDR3 DNA sequence: TGTGCCAGCAGTTTACTAGCGGGAGGGTACAATGAGCAGTTCTTC. Protein sequence: CASSLLAGGYNEQFF.

The chain joins TRBV24-1 to TRBJ2-4, with a tentative D call TRBD1 (6 bases). In germline, CDR1 is KGHDR, CDR2 SFDVKD. This CDR3 contains 15 residues. V was cut by 9 bases and J by 0 bases, with 14 bases left in between. The CDR3 spells CATSPGTLAKNIQYF. CDR3 DNA: TGTGCCACCTCTCCGGGGACACTAGCCAAAAACATTCAGTACTTC.

V usage is TRBV18 and J usage is TRBJ2-4, with 9 positions matching TRBD1. The trim removed 2 bases at V and 1 base at J, leaving 12 bases unmatched. This CDR3 contains 19 residues. Germline V CDR1 and CDR2: KGHSH, LQKENI. The CDR3 nucleotides read TGTGCCAGCTCACCATTAGGACAGGGGAGCCCCTTCGCCAAAAACATTCAGTACTTC. This translates into CASSPLGQGSPFAKNIQYF.

The chain has TRBV19 and TRBJ1-4, with TRBD1 identical over 9 bases. Trimming removed 1 base from V and 8 bases from J; junction bases left unmatched: 5. The CDR3 loop spans 15 amino acids. Germline values: CDR1 LNHDA, CDR2 SQIVND (reference sequence). CDR3 residues: CASSIGTGAYEKLFF. CDR3 nucleotides: TGTGCCAGTAGTATAGGGACAGGGGCCTACGAAAAACTGTTTTTT.

This chain joins TRBV19 and TRBJ2-1; D not certain. V dropped 7 bases and J dropped 0 bases, with 7 bases sitting between them. The CDR3 loop spans 13 amino acids. The V gene's germline CDR1 is LNHDA and CDR2 SQIVND (reference sequence). In nucleotides, the CDR3 is TGTGCCAGTACTCACAGCTCCTACAATGAGCAGTTCTTC. Amino acids: CASTHSSYNEQFF.